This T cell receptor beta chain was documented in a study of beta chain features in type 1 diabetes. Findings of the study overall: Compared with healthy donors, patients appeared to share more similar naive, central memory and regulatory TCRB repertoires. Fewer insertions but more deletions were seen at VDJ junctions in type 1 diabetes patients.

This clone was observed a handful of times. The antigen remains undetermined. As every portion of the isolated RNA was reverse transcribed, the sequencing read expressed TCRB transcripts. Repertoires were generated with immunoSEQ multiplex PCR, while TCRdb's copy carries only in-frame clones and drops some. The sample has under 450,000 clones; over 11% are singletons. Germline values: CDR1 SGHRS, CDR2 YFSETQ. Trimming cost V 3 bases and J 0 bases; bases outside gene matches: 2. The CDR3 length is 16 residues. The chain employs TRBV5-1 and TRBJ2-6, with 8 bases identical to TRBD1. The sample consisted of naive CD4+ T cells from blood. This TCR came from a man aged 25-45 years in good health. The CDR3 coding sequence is TGCGCCAGCAGCTGGGGACAGGACTCTGGGGCCAACGTCCTGACTTTC. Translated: CASSWGQDSGANVLTF.